The next 14 T cell receptor beta chains were all read from a single sample in a study of cytomegalovirus exposure and HLA in healthy donors. The PCR contained 60 Vbeta and 13 Jbeta primers. Produced via immunoSEQ multiplex PCR; TCRdb's table is partial and in-frame only. Here the sample spans some 160,000 clones, around 77% being singletons. Input material: PBMCs. The receptor set was obtained from a man aged 55 to 70 in good health and CMV-seronegative.

V usage is TRBV5-1 and J usage is TRBJ1-6, with D unresolved. The length of the CDR3 is 14 residues. Trimming removed 4 bases at V and 7 bases at J, with 12 bases between. CDR1 is SGHRS, CDR2 YFSETQ, per germline. The CDR3 reads CASSGGGVNSPLHF. The DNA of the CDR3 is TGCGCCAGCAGCGGTGGCGGGGTAAATTCACCCCTCCACTTT.

The chain recombines TRBV7-8 with TRBJ2-2, with 14 bases aligning to TRBD2. From germline, CDR1 is SGHVS and CDR2 FQNEAQ. The CDR3 sequence is 19 residues long. J gave up 1 base and V 4 bases, and 8 bases lay outside the gene matches. Here the CDR3 DNA reads TGTGCCAGCAGCTCGCCCCAGGGACTAGCGGGAGTGAACACCGGGGAGCTGTTTTTT. It is translated as CASSSPQGLAGVNTGELFF.

The chain has TRBV28 and TRBJ2-7; D gene unclear. The V and J ends lost 6 bases and 9 bases respectively, with 12 bases between them. Per the germline V gene, CDR1 is MDHEN and CDR2 is SYDVKM. The length of the CDR3 is 11 residues. Here the CDR3 DNA reads TGTGCCAGCAGCCTCGATCACGGGCAGTACTTC. This gives the protein CASSLDHGQYF.

This clone was seen a handful of times. V is TRBV7-9 and J is TRBJ1-3; D uncertain. The CDR3 sequence is 15 residues long. Germline values: CDR1 SEHNR, CDR2 FQNEAQ (reference sequence). Trimming shortened V by 6 bases and J by 0 bases, and 12 bases separated the two germline ends. The CDR3 region is CASSSPGISGNTIYF. The CDR3 region has the DNA TGTGCCAGCAGTTCTCCGGGAATCTCTGGAAACACCATATATTTT.

The chain couples TRBV5-5 to TRBJ1-5, with TRBD1 as a possible D gene (6 bases). The CDR3 sequence is 16 residues long. Germline CDR1 is SGHKS and CDR2 is YYEKEE (reference sequence). Trimming removed 3 bases from V and 3 bases from J, with 16 bases in between. The CDR3 loop is CASSSTTGIHNQPQHF. The CDR3 DNA reads as TGTGCCAGCAGCTCGACCACAGGGATTCACAATCAGCCCCAGCATTTT.

The chain recombines TRBV5-4 with TRBJ2-1, with a tentative D call TRBD1 (6 bases). This CDR3 is built from 17 residues. Looked up from germline, CDR1 is SGHNT and CDR2 is YYREEE (reference sequence). V was shortened by 1 base and J by 1 base, with 15 bases between the two germline ends. The CDR3 loop is CASSLSPQGLSYNEQFF. The DNA for the CDR3 is TGTGCCAGCAGCTTGTCGCCCCAGGGGTTATCCTACAATGAGCAGTTCTTC.

This rearrangement joins TRBV28 to TRBJ2-7; D may be TRBD2 (5 bases). Germline V gene sequence: CDR1 MDHEN, CDR2 SYDVKM. V was shortened by 8 bases and J by 2 bases, with 16 bases between the two germline ends. CDR3 length equals 14 residues. The DNA of the CDR3 is TGTGCCAGCGGACTTCCCCGGCCCCCCTACGAGCAGTACTTC. It is translated as CASGLPRPPYEQYF.

V is TRBV20-1 and J is TRBJ2-5; maybe TRBD1 (6 bases). Germline CDR1 DFQATT, CDR2 SNEGSKA (reference sequence). The V end lost 6 bases, the J end lost 1 base, and 6 bases lay between the germline ends. This CDR3 comprises 11 residues. The DNA for the CDR3 is TGCAGTGCGGACAGCCAAGAGACCCAGTACTTC. Protein: CSADSQETQYF.

The chain joins TRBV18 to TRBJ2-7, with a tentative D call TRBD2 (7 bases). V dropped 2 bases and J dropped 5 bases, with 10 bases sitting between them. Germline V CDR1 and CDR2: KGHSH, LQKENI. The CDR3 extends over 13 amino acids. CDR3 loop: CASSPSGGDEQYF. In nucleotides, the CDR3 is TGTGCCAGCTCACCATCGGGGGGCGACGAGCAGTACTTC.

The V call is TRBV7-2, the J call TRBJ2-1; 12 positions match TRBD2. The CDR3 spans 16 residues. The germline gives CDR1 SGHTA, CDR2 FQGNSA. After removal of 1 base from V and 9 bases from J, the junction contained 7 bases not matched to a gene. The CDR3 DNA reads TGTGCCAGCAGCTTAGAGGCTAGCGGGAGGGTCCGTGAGCAGTTCTTC. Its translation is CASSLEASGRVREQFF.

J is TRBJ1-2 and V is TRBV9, with D possibly being TRBD1 (5 bases). The germline V gene encodes CDR1 SGDLS and CDR2 YYNGEE. V was pared by 0 bases and J by 2 bases, with 11 bases between. The CDR3 runs 15 residues. The chain's CDR3 is CASSVAWGGNYGYTF. CDR3 in DNA: TGTGCCAGCAGCGTAGCTTGGGGGGGAAACTATGGCTACACCTTC.

V is TRBV5-4 and J is TRBJ2-3, with D possibly TRBD1 on 6 matching bases. The ends were cut back, 3 bases at V and 2 bases at J, with 10 bases in the middle. CDR3 length: 14 residues. Germline CDR1 SGHNT, CDR2 YYREEE (reference sequence). The CDR3 is CASSSGQTTDTQYF. CDR3 bases: TGTGCCAGCAGCTCAGGACAGACCACAGATACGCAGTATTTT.

The chain employs TRBV19 and TRBJ2-3, with a possible D match to TRBD2 (5 bases). Germline V gives CDR1 LNHDA, CDR2 SQIVND (reference sequence). The V end lost 4 bases, the J end lost 4 bases, and 39 bases lay between the germline ends. This CDR3 comprises 23 residues. CDR3 region: CASSTPGLFPGQRRPPGADTQYF. The CDR3 nucleotides read TGTGCCAGTAGTACCCCCGGTTTATTCCCGGGCCAAAGGCGCCCGCCCGGGGCAGATACGCAGTATTTT.

The chain uses TRBV30 and TRBJ2-1, with 9 bases fitting TRBD2. The V and J ends lost 0 bases and 12 bases, in that order; junction bases with no gene match: 9. CDR1 GTSNPN and CDR2 SVGIG come from the germline V gene (reference sequence). This CDR3 has 14 amino acids. This chain's CDR3 is CAWSVLAGVGWQFF. The CDR3 coding sequence is TGTGCCTGGAGTGTATTAGCGGGAGTAGGCTGGCAGTTCTTC.